This T cell receptor (beta chain) originates from a study of T cell repertoires in cytomegalovirus infection. This clonotype was picked up many times. Its antigen is unidentified. TCRdb processed the reads anew with MiXCR; each CDR3 protein has one entry. The data hold 200,000 to 250,000 distinct CDR3 sequences, with 6.5% observed a single time. Notes on the study in general: Cumulative public TCR beta family frequency identified CMV carriers with the relevant HLA. CMV-specific TCR beta clonotypes restricted by HLA-C dominated the ex vivo response.

V was shortened by 2 bases and J by 5 bases, with 20 bases between the two germline ends. The CDR3 is 17 amino acids. Looked up from germline, CDR1 is LGHNT and CDR2 is FRNRAP. This clonotype originated in a human donor in good health (CMV status not recorded). Some clones in this sample may be carry-over from other donors' samples. The chain employs TRBV12-5 and TRBJ2-3; the D gene is possibly TRBD2 (6 bases). Sequencing was carried out using PBMCs. This CDR3 reads CASGLPLTSGVLDTQYF. In DNA, the CDR3 is TGTGCTAGTGGTTTGCCTCTAACGTCGGGGGTGTTAGATACGCAGTATTTT.